These T cell receptor beta chains were read from a single sample in a study of T cells in Graves' hyperthyroidism and ophthalmopathy. TCRdb independently ran MiXCR on the multiplex PCR reads; one entry per CDR3 protein. This table holds around 600,000 distinct CDR3 sequences, approximately 15% found once. Input material: blood. These receptors were taken from a woman in her forties with Graves' ophthalmopathy. CDR3s include the opening cysteine and the closing phenylalanine or tryptophan. Each record gives: D gene, clone size, V gene, J gene, CDR3 protein, CDR3 DNA. A D gene is named only where the DNA matches it firmly. A clone size is listed for some rows: how often the clone was seen (once, few, many), or a class if it is expanded.

D gene: TRBD2
clone size: many
V gene: TRBV7-2
J gene: TRBJ2-7
CDR3 protein: CASSLRLGGYSYEQYF
CDR3 DNA: TGTGCCAGCAGCTTAAGGTTGGGGGGGTACTCCTACGAGCAGTACTTC

D gene: NA
clone size: few
V gene: TRBV3-1
J gene: TRBJ2-2
CDR3 protein: CASKGDTGELFF
CDR3 DNA: TGTGCCAGCAAGGGGGACACCGGGGAGCTGTTTTTT

D gene: TRBD2
clone size: few
V gene: TRBV6-1
J gene: TRBJ2-1
CDR3 protein: CASSGGGGGASEQFF
CDR3 DNA: TGTGCCAGCAGTGGTGGGGGGGGGGGAGCGTCCGAGCAGTTCTTC

D gene: NA
clone size: few
V gene: TRBV6-1
J gene: TRBJ2-7
CDR3 protein: CASSENLARGDEQYF
CDR3 DNA: TGTGCCAGCAGTGAAAACCTCGCCAGGGGTGACGAGCAGTACTTC

D gene: NA
clone size: many
V gene: TRBV5-6
J gene: TRBJ1-1
CDR3 protein: CASRNQHGANTEAFF
CDR3 DNA: TGTGCCAGCAGAAATCAACACGGGGCGAACACTGAAGCTTTCTTT

D gene: NA
clone size: NA
V gene: TRBV28
J gene: TRBJ1-5
CDR3 protein: CASSLGLLSNQPQHF
CDR3 DNA: TGTGCCAGCAGTTTGGGCCTTCTGAGCAATCAGCCCCAGCATTTT

D gene: NA
clone size: NA
V gene: TRBV5-1
J gene: TRBJ1-1
CDR3 protein: CASSNQGVGTEAFF
CDR3 DNA: TGCGCCAGCAGTAACCAGGGTGTCGGCACTGAAGCTTTCTTT

D gene: TRBD2
clone size: NA
V gene: TRBV7-9
J gene: TRBJ2-5
CDR3 protein: CASSSGQLAGTSGRAQETQYF
CDR3 DNA: TGTGCCAGCAGCTCCGGACAGCTCGCCGGGACTAGCGGGAGGGCCCAAGAGACCCAGTACTTC

D gene: NA
clone size: few
V gene: TRBV2
J gene: TRBJ2-6
CDR3 protein: CASGTQGFGANVLTF
CDR3 DNA: TGTGCCAGCGGGACTCAGGGGTTCGGGGCCAACGTCCTGACTTTC

D gene: TRBD2
clone size: few
V gene: TRBV20-1
J gene: TRBJ2-4
CDR3 protein: CSARLAGVLLSKNIQYF
CDR3 DNA: TGCAGTGCTAGACTAGCGGGAGTGTTGTTATCCAAAAACATTCAGTACTTC

D gene: NA
clone size: few
V gene: TRBV9
J gene: TRBJ1-3
CDR3 protein: CASSVGRGPGGNTIYF
CDR3 DNA: TGTGCCAGCAGCGTCGGGAGGGGCCCGGGAGGAAACACCATATATTTT

D gene: TRBD2
clone size: many
V gene: TRBV2
J gene: TRBJ2-1
CDR3 protein: CASSDLTSLTRDEQFF
CDR3 DNA: TGTGCCAGCAGCGACTTGACTAGCCTAACGCGGGATGAGCAGTTCTTC

D gene: NA
clone size: many
V gene: TRBV6-1
J gene: TRBJ2-2
CDR3 protein: CASSRGTVNTGELFF
CDR3 DNA: TGTGCCAGCAGTAGGGGGACTGTGAACACCGGGGAGCTGTTTTTT

D gene: TRBD2
clone size: NA
V gene: TRBV5-1
J gene: TRBJ2-3
CDR3 protein: CASTPLAGGPTDTQYF
CDR3 DNA: TGCGCCAGCACCCCCCTAGCGGGAGGGCCGACAGATACGCAGTATTTT

D gene: NA
clone size: few
V gene: TRBV7-9
J gene: TRBJ2-1
CDR3 protein: CASSPSYGRGYNEQFF
CDR3 DNA: TGTGCCAGCAGCCCAAGTTATGGCAGGGGTTACAATGAGCAGTTCTTC

D gene: TRBD1
clone size: few
V gene: TRBV12-3/TRBV12-4
J gene: TRBJ2-3
CDR3 protein: CASNNRGPMTDTQYF
CDR3 DNA: TGTGCCAGCAACAACAGGGGACCGATGACAGATACGCAGTATTTT

D gene: TRBD1
clone size: many
V gene: TRBV2
J gene: TRBJ2-2
CDR3 protein: CASSEQGARSGELFF
CDR3 DNA: TGTGCCAGCAGTGAACAGGGGGCGAGATCCGGGGAGCTGTTTTTT

D gene: NA
clone size: many
V gene: TRBV18
J gene: TRBJ2-2
CDR3 protein: CASSTNTGELFF
CDR3 DNA: TGTGCCAGCAGCACGAACACCGGGGAGCTGTTTTTT

D gene: TRBD2
clone size: NA
V gene: TRBV27
J gene: TRBJ2-7
CDR3 protein: CASSLRGLAGVYEQYF
CDR3 DNA: TGTGCCAGCAGTTTAAGGGGACTAGCGGGAGTTTACGAGCAGTACTTC

D gene: TRBD1
clone size: NA
V gene: TRBV7-3
J gene: TRBJ1-1
CDR3 protein: CASSLLTGTTEAFF
CDR3 DNA: TGTGCCAGCAGCTTATTGACAGGGACCACTGAAGCTTTCTTT

D gene: TRBD2
clone size: NA
V gene: TRBV28
J gene: TRBJ2-5
CDR3 protein: CASRGGGGETQYF
CDR3 DNA: TGTGCCAGCCGTGGGGGGGGGGGGGAGACCCAGTACTTC

D gene: NA
clone size: few
V gene: TRBV3-1
J gene: TRBJ2-1
CDR3 protein: CASSPPGGTTSKFF
CDR3 DNA: TGTGCCAGCAGCCCCCCAGGAGGGACAACCAGTAAGTTCTTC

D gene: TRBD1
clone size: many
V gene: TRBV2
J gene: TRBJ1-4
CDR3 protein: CASSLEGAGEKLFF
CDR3 DNA: TGTGCCAGCAGCCTTGAGGGGGCAGGAGAAAAACTGTTTTTT

D gene: TRBD1
clone size: few
V gene: TRBV7-9
J gene: TRBJ2-1
CDR3 protein: CASSVPGQAVYNEQFF
CDR3 DNA: TGTGCCAGCAGCGTGCCGGGACAGGCCGTCTACAATGAGCAGTTCTTC

D gene: TRBD1
clone size: NA
V gene: TRBV6-5
J gene: TRBJ2-1
CDR3 protein: CASSYYRDRNNEQFF
CDR3 DNA: TGTGCCAGCAGTTACTACCGGGACAGAAACAATGAGCAGTTCTTC

D gene: NA
clone size: few
V gene: TRBV4-1
J gene: TRBJ2-5
CDR3 protein: CASKGLTGRETQYF
CDR3 DNA: TGCGCCAGCAAGGGGCTCACAGGGAGAGAGACCCAGTACTTC

D gene: NA
clone size: few
V gene: TRBV5-1
J gene: TRBJ2-5
CDR3 protein: CASSSSGTPLETQYF
CDR3 DNA: TGCGCCAGCAGCTCCTCTGGGACCCCATTAGAGACCCAGTACTTC

D gene: NA
clone size: many
V gene: TRBV28
J gene: TRBJ1-2
CDR3 protein: CASSLVGYGYTF
CDR3 DNA: TGTGCCAGCAGTTTAGTAGGTTATGGCTACACCTTC

D gene: TRBD1
clone size: NA
V gene: TRBV6-4
J gene: TRBJ2-2
CDR3 protein: CASSDSTGVSGELFF
CDR3 DNA: TGTGCCAGCAGTGACTCGACAGGGGTCTCCGGGGAGCTGTTTTTT

D gene: TRBD2
clone size: NA
V gene: TRBV6-1
J gene: TRBJ2-2
CDR3 protein: CASSTEMAGDVNTGELFF
CDR3 DNA: TGTGCCAGCAGCACCGAGATGGCGGGAGATGTCAACACCGGGGAGCTGTTTTTT

D gene: TRBD2
clone size: once
V gene: TRBV5-1
J gene: TRBJ2-3
CDR3 protein: CASSPGLAGATDTQYF
CDR3 DNA: TGCGCCAGCAGCCCGGGACTAGCGGGAGCTACAGATACGCAGTATTTT

D gene: TRBD1
clone size: NA
V gene: TRBV7-9
J gene: TRBJ2-2
CDR3 protein: CASSPGQGNTGELLF
CDR3 DNA: TGTGCCAGCAGCCCTGGACAGGGCAACACCGGGGAGCTGCTTTTT

D gene: NA
clone size: few
V gene: TRBV7-2
J gene: TRBJ2-7
CDR3 protein: CASSLHTYKQYF
CDR3 DNA: TGTGCCAGCAGCTTGCACACCTACAAGCAGTACTTC

D gene: TRBD2
clone size: few
V gene: TRBV3-1
J gene: TRBJ2-5
CDR3 protein: CASSRRLAGGAIGETQYF
CDR3 DNA: TGTGCCAGCAGCCGGAGACTAGCGGGGGGCGCTATCGGGGAGACCCAGTACTTC

D gene: NA
clone size: NA
V gene: TRBV29-1
J gene: TRBJ1-1
CDR3 protein: CSAEQEGNTEAFF
CDR3 DNA: TGCAGCGCCGAACAGGAAGGAAACACTGAAGCTTTCTTT

D gene: NA
clone size: many
V gene: TRBV10-3
J gene: TRBJ2-5
CDR3 protein: CAISDRDGETQYF
CDR3 DNA: TGTGCCATCAGTGATAGGGACGGGGAGACCCAGTACTTC

D gene: NA
clone size: many
V gene: TRBV7-9
J gene: TRBJ1-4
CDR3 protein: CASSNRQANEKLFF
CDR3 DNA: TGTGCCAGCAGCAACAGACAGGCTAATGAAAAACTGTTTTTT

D gene: TRBD1
clone size: few
V gene: TRBV12-3/TRBV12-4
J gene: TRBJ1-2
CDR3 protein: CASIPRGVPQGHPTF
CDR3 DNA: TGTGCCAGCATCCCCCGTGGGGTACCACAGGGGCACCCCACCTTC

D gene: TRBD2
clone size: few
V gene: TRBV20-1
J gene: TRBJ2-5
CDR3 protein: CSARDWGGRVQETQYF
CDR3 DNA: TGCAGTGCTAGAGACTGGGGAGGGAGGGTCCAAGAGACCCAGTACTTC

D gene: NA
clone size: few
V gene: TRBV19
J gene: TRBJ2-1
CDR3 protein: CASSTGYSYNEQFF
CDR3 DNA: TGTGCCAGTAGTACTGGTTACTCCTACAATGAGCAGTTCTTC

D gene: TRBD2
clone size: NA
V gene: TRBV3-1
J gene: TRBJ2-2
CDR3 protein: CASSQSATSSGELFF
CDR3 DNA: TGTGCCAGCAGCCAATCGGCGACTAGCAGCGGGGAGCTGTTTTTT

D gene: NA
clone size: NA
V gene: TRBV7-2
J gene: TRBJ2-7
CDR3 protein: CASSLGVTAYEQYF
CDR3 DNA: TGTGCCAGCAGCTTAGGGGTAACGGCCTACGAGCAGTACTTC

D gene: NA
clone size: many
V gene: TRBV20-1
J gene: TRBJ2-3
CDR3 protein: CSARAGLTDTQYF
CDR3 DNA: TGCAGTGCTAGAGCGGGCCTCACAGATACGCAGTATTTT

D gene: NA
clone size: many
V gene: TRBV28
J gene: TRBJ1-3
CDR3 protein: CASSSRGRYSGNTIYF
CDR3 DNA: TGTGCCAGCAGTTCCCGGGGACGGTACTCTGGAAACACCATATATTTT

D gene: NA
clone size: few
V gene: TRBV5-1
J gene: TRBJ2-6
CDR3 protein: CASSFPDGANVLTF
CDR3 DNA: TGCGCCAGCAGCTTCCCTGATGGGGCCAACGTCCTGACTTTC

D gene: TRBD2
clone size: many
V gene: TRBV28
J gene: TRBJ2-1
CDR3 protein: CASSSPSLAGVSGANEQFF
CDR3 DNA: TGTGCCAGCAGTTCTCCAAGCCTAGCGGGAGTGTCGGGGGCTAATGAGCAGTTCTTC

D gene: NA
clone size: many
V gene: TRBV5-1
J gene: TRBJ1-1
CDR3 protein: CASSLLPMNTEAFF
CDR3 DNA: TGCGCCAGCAGCTTGTTACCTATGAACACTGAAGCTTTCTTT

D gene: TRBD1
clone size: few
V gene: TRBV2
J gene: TRBJ1-5
CDR3 protein: CASKSGQGDNQPQHF
CDR3 DNA: TGTGCCAGCAAATCGGGACAGGGAGACAATCAGCCCCAGCATTTT

D gene: NA
clone size: many
V gene: TRBV9
J gene: TRBJ1-5
CDR3 protein: CASSVQGTQPQHF
CDR3 DNA: TGTGCCAGCAGCGTACAGGGGACTCAGCCCCAGCATTTT

D gene: NA
clone size: NA
V gene: TRBV4-1
J gene: TRBJ2-2
CDR3 protein: CASSRAQLVFF
CDR3 DNA: TGCGCCAGCAGCCGCGCACAGTTGGTGTTTTTT

D gene: NA
clone size: NA
V gene: TRBV20-1
J gene: TRBJ2-3
CDR3 protein: CSASTTSWSQYF
CDR3 DNA: TGCAGTGCTAGCACGACCAGTTGGTCGCAGTATTTT

D gene: TRBD2
clone size: NA
V gene: TRBV4-1
J gene: TRBJ2-1
CDR3 protein: CASSPGQGLAGSNEQFF
CDR3 DNA: TGCGCCAGCAGCCCGGGACAGGGACTAGCGGGATCCAATGAGCAGTTCTTC

D gene: NA
clone size: few
V gene: TRBV25-1
J gene: TRBJ1-2
CDR3 protein: CASSEESGLSVYGYTF
CDR3 DNA: TGTGCCAGCAGTGAAGAGTCGGGCCTATCTGTATATGGCTACACCTTC

D gene: NA
clone size: few
V gene: TRBV12-3/TRBV12-4
J gene: TRBJ1-6
CDR3 protein: CASSPLTAGNSPLHF
CDR3 DNA: TGTGCCAGCAGTCCACTGACGGCGGGAAATTCACCCCTCCACTTT

D gene: NA
clone size: many
V gene: TRBV5-1
J gene: TRBJ2-1
CDR3 protein: CASSFGSSYNEQFF
CDR3 DNA: TGTGCCAGCAGTTTTGGTAGCTCCTACAATGAGCAGTTCTTC